These T cell receptor beta chains were read from a single sample in a study of T cells in Graves' hyperthyroidism and ophthalmopathy. TCRdb fed the multiplex PCR reads into MiXCR, producing one record per CDR3 protein. This table holds 550,000 to 800,000 distinct CDR3 sequences, around 15% found once. The sequenced material came from blood. These receptors were taken from a man aged 45-60 years with Graves' hyperthyroidism. Each CDR3 is given with its conserved first and last residue. Each record gives: V gene, D gene, clone size, J gene, CDR3 protein, CDR3 DNA. The D gene is left open where the match is weak. The size entry is marked missing in some rows and otherwise reads once, few, many or a size class.

TRBV15	TRBD2	.	TRBJ2-7	CATSRVDAGARQYF	TGTGCCACCAGCAGAGTCGACGCGGGAGCACGGCAGTACTTC
TRBV6-2/TRBV6-3	.	.	TRBJ2-1	CASNGFALTSSYNEQFF	TGTGCCAGCAACGGATTTGCCCTTACAAGCTCCTACAATGAGCAGTTCTTC
TRBV19	TRBD2	.	TRBJ2-5	CASSDLAGEGRETQYF	TGTGCCAGTAGTGACTTAGCGGGAGAGGGGCGAGAGACCCAGTACTTC
TRBV2	.	many	TRBJ2-7	CASSESLWEQYF	TGTGCCAGCAGTGAGTCCCTGTGGGAGCAGTACTTC
TRBV30	.	many	TRBJ2-5	CAWRLSGLGPETQYF	TGTGCCTGGAGACTCTCGGGGCTTGGGCCAGAGACCCAGTACTTC
TRBV2	.	many	TRBJ2-1	CASSDRPDRPHEQFF	TGTGCCAGCAGTGATCGTCCAGACAGGCCGCATGAGCAGTTCTTC
TRBV24-1	.	few	TRBJ2-1	CATSEADNEQFF	TGTGCCACCAGTGAGGCGGACAATGAGCAGTTCTTC
TRBV7-3	TRBD2	many	TRBJ2-1	CASSSERASGRYNEQFF	TGTGCCAGCAGCTCCGAAAGGGCTAGCGGGAGGTACAATGAGCAGTTCTTC
TRBV2	TRBD2	many	TRBJ2-3	CASRPGLAGGGTQYF	TGTGCCAGCAGGCCGGGACTAGCGGGAGGAGGTACGCAGTATTTT
TRBV28	.	.	TRBJ1-5	CASRGKNYNQPQHF	TGTGCCAGCCGGGGGAAAAACTACAATCAGCCCCAGCATTTT
TRBV19	TRBD2	.	TRBJ2-1	CASSFYSGRGYNEQSF	TGTGCCAGTAGTTTCTATAGCGGGAGGGGGTACAATGAGCAGTCCTTC
TRBV9	.	few	TRBJ2-1	CASANPGRKVEQFF	TGTGCCAGCGCCAACCCGGGGCGGAAGGTTGAGCAGTTCTTC
TRBV10-3	.	few	TRBJ1-2	CAISETGQTDGYTF	TGTGCCATCAGTGAGACAGGACAGACGGATGGCTACACCTTC
TRBV5-6	.	few	TRBJ2-1	CASSFIWTRGDNEQFF	TGTGCCAGCAGCTTCATTTGGACCCGGGGCGACAATGAGCAGTTCTTC
TRBV28	.	many	TRBJ2-7	CASSLRGMSSYEQYF	TGTGCCAGCAGTTTGCGCGGGATGAGCTCCTACGAGCAGTACTTC
TRBV30	.	many	TRBJ2-3	CAWSLAADTQYF	TGTGCCTGGAGTTTGGCAGCAGATACGCAGTATTTT
TRBV12-3/TRBV12-4	TRBD1	many	TRBJ1-2	CASSPRQGNNYGYTF	TGTGCCAGCAGTCCGAGACAGGGAAATAACTATGGCTACACCTTC
TRBV6-1	.	few	TRBJ2-2	CASSRFSDWGNTGELFF	TGTGCCAGCAGTAGGTTTTCGGACTGGGGGAACACCGGGGAGCTGTTTTTT
TRBV3-1	.	few	TRBJ2-7	CASSQELQATYEQYF	TGTGCCAGCAGCCAAGAATTACAGGCGACCTACGAGCAGTACTTC
TRBV28	.	few	TRBJ1-4	CASVSNEKLFF	TGTGCCAGCGTCAGTAATGAAAAACTGTTTTTT
TRBV20-1	.	many	TRBJ1-1	CSAREIQNTEAFF	TGCAGTGCTAGAGAAATACAGAACACTGAAGCTTTCTTT
TRBV28	TRBD1	few	TRBJ2-1	CASRPGTVNNEQFF	TGTGCCAGCAGGCCCGGGACAGTGAACAATGAGCAGTTCTTC
TRBV12-3/TRBV12-4	.	.	TRBJ1-2	CASRPQQYGYTF	TGTGCCAGCAGGCCCCAGCAGTATGGCTACACCTTC